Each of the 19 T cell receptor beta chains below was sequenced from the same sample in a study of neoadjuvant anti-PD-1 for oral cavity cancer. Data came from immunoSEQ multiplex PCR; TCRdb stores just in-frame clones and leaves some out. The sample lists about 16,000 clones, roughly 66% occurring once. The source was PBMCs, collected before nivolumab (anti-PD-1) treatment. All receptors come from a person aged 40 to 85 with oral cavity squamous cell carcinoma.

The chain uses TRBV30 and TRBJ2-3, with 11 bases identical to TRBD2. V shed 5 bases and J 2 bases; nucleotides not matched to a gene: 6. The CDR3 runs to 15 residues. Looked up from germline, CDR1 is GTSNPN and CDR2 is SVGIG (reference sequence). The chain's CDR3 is CAWARLAGITDTQYF. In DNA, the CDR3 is TGTGCCTGGGCAAGACTAGCGGGGATCACAGATACGCAGTATTTT.

CDR3 sequence: CASSYILNTEAFF. The DNA of the CDR3 is TGTGCCAGCAGTTATATTCTGAACACTGAAGCTTTCTTT. The genes are TRBV6-6 and TRBJ1-1; D uncertain. V lost 3 bases and J lost 0, with 5 bases in between. This CDR3 contains 13 residues. Germline-derived CDR1 and CDR2 are MNHNY and SVGAGI (reference sequence).

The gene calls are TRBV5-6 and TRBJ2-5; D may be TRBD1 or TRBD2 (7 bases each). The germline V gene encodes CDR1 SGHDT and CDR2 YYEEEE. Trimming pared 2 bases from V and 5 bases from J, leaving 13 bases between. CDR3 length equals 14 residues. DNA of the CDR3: TGTGCCAGCAGCTTCCACCAGGGGGGGGAGACCCAGTACTTC. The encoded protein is CASSFHQGGETQYF.

The chain's CDR3 is CAISSTGYNGYTF. The CDR3 bases are TGTGCCATCAGTTCCACAGGGTATAATGGCTACACCTTC. The rearrangement uses TRBV10-3 and TRBJ1-2; weak D call: TRBD1 (6 bases). The V end was cut by 5 bases, the J end by 6 bases, with 13 bases between. This CDR3 has 13 residues. Germline V gives CDR1 ENHRY, CDR2 SYGVKD.

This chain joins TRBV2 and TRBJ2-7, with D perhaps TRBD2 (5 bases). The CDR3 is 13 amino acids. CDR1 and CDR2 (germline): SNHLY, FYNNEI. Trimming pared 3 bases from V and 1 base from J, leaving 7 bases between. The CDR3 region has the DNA TGTGCCAGCAGTGAGAGGAGGTCCTACGAGCAGTACTTC. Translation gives CASSERRSYEQYF.

The CDR3 spells CASRTSASGSYEQYF. CDR3 nucleotide sequence: TGTGCCAGCAGGACGTCGGCTAGCGGTTCCTACGAGCAGTACTTC. The chain links TRBV6-5 to TRBJ2-7; the match to TRBD2 covers 7 bases. The CDR3 spans 15 residues. V gave up 6 bases and J gave up 1 base; unmatched junction bases: 9. Per germline, CDR1 MNHEY and CDR2 SVGAGI.

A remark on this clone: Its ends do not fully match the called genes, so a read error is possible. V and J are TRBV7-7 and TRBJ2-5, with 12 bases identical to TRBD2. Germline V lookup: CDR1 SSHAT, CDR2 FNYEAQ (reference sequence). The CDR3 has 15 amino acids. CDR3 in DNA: TGTGCTAGCAGCCAACTAGCGGGAGGCCAAGAGACCCAGTACTTC. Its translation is CASSQLAGGQETQYF.

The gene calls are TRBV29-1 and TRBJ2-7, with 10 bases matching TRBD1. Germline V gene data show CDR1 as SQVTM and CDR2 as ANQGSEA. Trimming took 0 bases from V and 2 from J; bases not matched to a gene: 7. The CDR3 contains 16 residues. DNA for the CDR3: TGCAGCGTTGAAGAAATTCGGACAGGGGGGACCTACGAGCAGTACTTC. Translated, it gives CSVEEIRTGGTYEQYF.

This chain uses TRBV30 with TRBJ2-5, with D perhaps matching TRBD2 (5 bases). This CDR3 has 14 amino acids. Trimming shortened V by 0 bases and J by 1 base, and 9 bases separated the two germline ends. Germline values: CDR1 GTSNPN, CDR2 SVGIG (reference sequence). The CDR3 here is CAWSVGLSQETQYF. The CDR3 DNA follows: TGTGCCTGGAGTGTTGGACTTTCCCAAGAGACCCAGTACTTC.

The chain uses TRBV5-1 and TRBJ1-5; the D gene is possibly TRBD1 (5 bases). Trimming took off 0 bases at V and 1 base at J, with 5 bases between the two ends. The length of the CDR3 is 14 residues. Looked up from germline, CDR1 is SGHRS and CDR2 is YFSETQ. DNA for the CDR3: TGCGCCAGCAGCTTGGGACAGAGCAATCAGCCCCAGCATTTT. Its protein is CASSLGQSNQPQHF.

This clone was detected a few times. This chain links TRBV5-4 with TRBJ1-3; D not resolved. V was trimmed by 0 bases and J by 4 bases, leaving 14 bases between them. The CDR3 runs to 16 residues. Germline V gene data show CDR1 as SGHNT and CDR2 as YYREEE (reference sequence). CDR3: CASSLDPDIRGNTIYF. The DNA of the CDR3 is TGTGCCAGCAGCTTGGACCCAGATATACGGGGAAACACCATATATTTT.

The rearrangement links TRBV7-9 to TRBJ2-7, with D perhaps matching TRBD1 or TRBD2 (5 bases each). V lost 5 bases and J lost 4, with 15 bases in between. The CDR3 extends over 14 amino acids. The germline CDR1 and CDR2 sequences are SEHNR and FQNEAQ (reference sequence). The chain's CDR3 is CASSEAGTIYEQYF. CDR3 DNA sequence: TGTGCCAGCAGCGAAGCCGGGACCATATACGAGCAGTACTTC. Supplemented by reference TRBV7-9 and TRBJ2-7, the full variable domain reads DTGVSQNPRHKITKRGQNVTFRCDPISEHNRLYWYRQTLGQGPEFLTYFQNEAQLEKSRLLSDRFSAERPKGSFSTLEIQRTEQGDSAMYLCASSEAGTIYEQYFGPGTRLTVT.

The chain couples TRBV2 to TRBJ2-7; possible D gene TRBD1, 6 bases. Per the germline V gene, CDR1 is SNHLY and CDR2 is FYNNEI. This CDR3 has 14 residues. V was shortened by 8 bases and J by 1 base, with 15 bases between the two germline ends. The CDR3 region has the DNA TGTGCCAGCGAATCAGGGGTTTTTTCCTACGAGCAGTACTTC. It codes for CASESGVFSYEQYF.

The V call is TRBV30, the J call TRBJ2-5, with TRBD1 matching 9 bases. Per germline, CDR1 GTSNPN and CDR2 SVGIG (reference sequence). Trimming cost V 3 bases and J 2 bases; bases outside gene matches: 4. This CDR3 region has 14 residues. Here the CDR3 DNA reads TGTGCCTGGAGCTCGACAGGGGGACAAGAGACCCAGTACTTC. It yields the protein CAWSSTGGQETQYF. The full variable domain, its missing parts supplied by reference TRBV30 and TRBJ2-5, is SQTIHQWPATLVQPVGSPLSLECTVEGTSNPNLYWYRQAAGRGLQLLFYSVGIGQISSEVPQNLSASRPQDRQFILSSKKLLLSDSGFYLCAWSSTGGQETQYFGPGTRLLVL.

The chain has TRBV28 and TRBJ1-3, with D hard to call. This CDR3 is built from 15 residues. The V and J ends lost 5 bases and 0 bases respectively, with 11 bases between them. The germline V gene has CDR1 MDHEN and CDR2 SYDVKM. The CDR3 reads CASSNSQNSGNTIYF. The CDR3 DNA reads TGTGCCAGCAGTAATTCACAGAACTCTGGAAACACCATATATTTT. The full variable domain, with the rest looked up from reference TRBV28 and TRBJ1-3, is DVKVTQSSRYLVKRTGEKVFLECVQDMDHENMFWYRQDPGLGLRLIYFSYDVKMKEKGDIPEGYSVSREKKERFSLILESASTNQTSMYLCASSNSQNSGNTIYFGEGSWLTVV.

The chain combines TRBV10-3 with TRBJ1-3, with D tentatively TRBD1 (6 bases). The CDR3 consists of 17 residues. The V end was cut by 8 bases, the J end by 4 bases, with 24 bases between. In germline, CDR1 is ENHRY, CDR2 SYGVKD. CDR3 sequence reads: CAIGGAGEVTSGNTIYF. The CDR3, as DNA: TGTGCCATCGGCGGGGCAGGGGAAGTAACCTCAGGAAACACCATATATTTT.

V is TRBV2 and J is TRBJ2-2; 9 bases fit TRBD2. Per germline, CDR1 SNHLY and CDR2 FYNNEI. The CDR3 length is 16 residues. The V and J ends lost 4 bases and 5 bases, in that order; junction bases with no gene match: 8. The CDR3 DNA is TGTGCCAGCAGTGTTGGGGTAGCGGGAGTTACCGGGGAGCTGTTTTTT. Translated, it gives CASSVGVAGVTGELFF.

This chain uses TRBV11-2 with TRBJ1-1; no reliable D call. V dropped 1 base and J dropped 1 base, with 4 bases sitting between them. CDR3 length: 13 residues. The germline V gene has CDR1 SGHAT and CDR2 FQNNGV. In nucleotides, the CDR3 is TGTGCCAGCAGCTTAGGCGCGAACACTGAAGCTTTCTTT. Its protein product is CASSLGANTEAFF. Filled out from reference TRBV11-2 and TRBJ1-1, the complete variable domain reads EAGVAQSPRYKIIEKRQSVAFWCNPISGHATLYWYQQILGQGPKLLIQFQNNGVVDDSQLPKDRFSAERLKGVDSTLKIQPAKLEDSAVYLCASSLGANTEAFFGQGTRLTVV.

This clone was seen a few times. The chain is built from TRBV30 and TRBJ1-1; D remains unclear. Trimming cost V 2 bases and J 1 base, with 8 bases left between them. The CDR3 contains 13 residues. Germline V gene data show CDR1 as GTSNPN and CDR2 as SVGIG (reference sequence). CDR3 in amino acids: CAWSYLQNTEAFF. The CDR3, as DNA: TGTGCCTGGAGTTACTTGCAGAACACTGAAGCTTTCTTT.